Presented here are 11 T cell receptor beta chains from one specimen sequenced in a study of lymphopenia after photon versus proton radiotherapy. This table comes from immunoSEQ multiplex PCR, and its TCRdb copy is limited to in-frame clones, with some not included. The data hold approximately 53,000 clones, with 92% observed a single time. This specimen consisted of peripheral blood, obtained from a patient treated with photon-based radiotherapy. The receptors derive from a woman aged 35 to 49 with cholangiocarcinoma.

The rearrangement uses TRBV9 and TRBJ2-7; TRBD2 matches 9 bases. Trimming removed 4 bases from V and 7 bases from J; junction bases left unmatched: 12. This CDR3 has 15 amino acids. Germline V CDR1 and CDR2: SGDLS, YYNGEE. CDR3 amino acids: CASSPRSAGGQEQYF. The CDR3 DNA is TGTGCCAGCAGCCCCCGGTCTGCGGGAGGGCAGGAGCAGTACTTC.

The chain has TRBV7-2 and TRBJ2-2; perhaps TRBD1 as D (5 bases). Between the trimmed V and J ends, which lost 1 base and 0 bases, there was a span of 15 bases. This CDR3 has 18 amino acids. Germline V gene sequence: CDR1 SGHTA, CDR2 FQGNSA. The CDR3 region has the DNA TGTGCCAGCAGCTTAGGCCCTATGACAGATACGAACACCGGGGAGCTGTTTTTT. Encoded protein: CASSLGPMTDTNTGELFF.

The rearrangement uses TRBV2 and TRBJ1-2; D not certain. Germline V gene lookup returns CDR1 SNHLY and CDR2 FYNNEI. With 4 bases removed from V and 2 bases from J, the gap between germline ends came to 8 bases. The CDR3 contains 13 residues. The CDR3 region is CASSVVENYGYTF. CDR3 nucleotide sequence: TGTGCCAGCAGTGTTGTGGAAAACTATGGCTACACCTTC.

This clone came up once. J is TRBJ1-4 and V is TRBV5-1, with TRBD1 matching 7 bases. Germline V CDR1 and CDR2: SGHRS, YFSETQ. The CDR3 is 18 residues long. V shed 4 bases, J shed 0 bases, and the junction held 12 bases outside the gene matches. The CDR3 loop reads CASSPGDRARSTNEKLFF. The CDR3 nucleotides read TGCGCCAGCAGCCCTGGGGACAGAGCCAGATCAACTAATGAAAAACTGTTTTTT.

CDR3 protein: CASSTGQTFGGELFF. Written as DNA, the CDR3 is TGTGCCAGTAGTACGGGACAGACCTTCGGCGGGGAGCTGTTTTTT. The chain links TRBV19 to TRBJ2-2, with 7 nucleotides matching TRBD1. V shed 4 bases, J shed 7 bases, and the junction held 9 bases outside the gene matches. The CDR3 is made up of 15 amino acids. Germline V lookup: CDR1 LNHDA, CDR2 SQIVND (reference sequence).

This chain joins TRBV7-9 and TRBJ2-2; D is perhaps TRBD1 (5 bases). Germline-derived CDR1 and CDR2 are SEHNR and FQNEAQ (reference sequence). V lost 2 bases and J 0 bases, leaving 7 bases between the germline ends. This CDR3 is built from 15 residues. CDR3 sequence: CASSLTGPNTGELFF. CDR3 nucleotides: TGTGCCAGCAGCTTAACAGGCCCGAACACCGGGGAGCTGTTTTTT.

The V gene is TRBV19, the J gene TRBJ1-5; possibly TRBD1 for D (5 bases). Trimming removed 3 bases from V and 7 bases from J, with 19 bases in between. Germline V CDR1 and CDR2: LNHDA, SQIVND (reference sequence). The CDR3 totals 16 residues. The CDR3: CASSISIRGKVQPQHF. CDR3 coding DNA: TGTGCCAGTAGTATCTCTATAAGGGGCAAGGTCCAGCCCCAGCATTTT.

The CDR3 here is CASSVDGLAERSQYF. DNA for the CDR3: TGTGCCAGCAGCGTGGACGGACTAGCGGAAAGATCGCAGTACTTC. This chain uses TRBV9 with TRBJ2-7, with 10 nucleotides matching TRBD2. Germline values: CDR1 SGDLS, CDR2 YYNGEE. CDR3 length: 15 residues. The trim removed 2 bases at V and 9 bases at J, leaving 11 bases unmatched.

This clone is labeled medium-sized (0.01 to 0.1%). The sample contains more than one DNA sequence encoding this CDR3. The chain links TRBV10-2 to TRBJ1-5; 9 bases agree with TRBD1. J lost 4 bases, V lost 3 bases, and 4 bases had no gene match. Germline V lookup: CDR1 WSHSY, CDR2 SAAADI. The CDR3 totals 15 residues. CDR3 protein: CASSERGTGNQPQHF. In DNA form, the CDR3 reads TGCGCCAGCAGTGAAAGGGGGACAGGGAATCAGCCCCAGCATTTT.

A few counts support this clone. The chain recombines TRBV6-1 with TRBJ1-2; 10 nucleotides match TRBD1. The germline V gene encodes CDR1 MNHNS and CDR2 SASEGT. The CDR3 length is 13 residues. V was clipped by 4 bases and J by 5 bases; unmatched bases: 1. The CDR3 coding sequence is TGTGCCAGCAGTGGGGGACAGGGGTATGGCTACACCTTC. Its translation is CASSGGQGYGYTF.

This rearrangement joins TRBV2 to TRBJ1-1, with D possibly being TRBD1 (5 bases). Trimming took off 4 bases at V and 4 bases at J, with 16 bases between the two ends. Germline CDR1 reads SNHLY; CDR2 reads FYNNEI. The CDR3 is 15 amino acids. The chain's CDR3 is CASSGGTGRGTEAFF. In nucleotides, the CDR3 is TGTGCCAGCAGTGGGGGAACAGGAAGGGGCACTGAAGCTTTCTTT.